This TCR beta chain was obtained from a study of T cell repertoires in cytomegalovirus infection. This clonotype has a handful of counts. Germline CDR1 SGHTA, CDR2 FQGNSA. The CDR3 is 14 residues long. V lost 3 bases to trimming and J lost 5 bases, with 14 bases between them. In TCRdb, the reads were re-called with MiXCR into one record per CDR3 protein. The table includes roughly 200,000 distinct CDR3 sequences, about 18% detected once. The chain recombines TRBV7-2 with TRBJ2-7; D is possibly TRBD1 (6 bases). The TCR sequence derives from a human donor in good health (CMV status not recorded). Some clones in this sample may be carry-over from other donors' samples. The sample taken for sequencing was CD8+ T cells from PBMCs. CDR3 in amino acids: CASSFRSGANEQYF. CDR3 nucleotides: TGTGCCAGCAGCTTCAGGTCAGGGGCCAACGAGCAGTACTTC.